A single sample is the source of the 13 T cell receptor beta chains below, sequenced in a study of shared clonotypes between healthy human individuals. TCRdb's table, derived via immunoSEQ multiplex PCR, lists solely in-frame clones and lacks some. The sample includes around 320,000 clones, more than 75% of them seen just once. Material for sequencing was memory CD8+ T cells sorted from blood. The subset denotes: CD45RO+ cells pooled with CCR7-negative TemRA cells. These receptors all come from a man aged 18 to 30 in good health.

This chain connects TRBV7-6 to TRBJ2-3; 7 nucleotides align to TRBD2. The length of the CDR3 is 13 residues. J was trimmed by 6 bases and V by 8 bases; bases with no gene match: 8. The germline CDR1 and CDR2 sequences are SGHVS and FNYEAQ. The CDR3 DNA reads TGTGCCAGCTCCGGGGAGGGACCTGATACGCAGTATTTT. This encodes CASSGEGPDTQYF.

This clone was recorded once. The chain employs TRBV7-9 and TRBJ2-7; perhaps TRBD1 as D (6 bases). The germline V and J ends were trimmed by 5 bases and 2 bases, with 13 bases remaining between them. This CDR3 contains 14 residues. The germline V gene encodes CDR1 SEHNR and CDR2 FQNEAQ (reference sequence). The CDR3 DNA sequence: TGTGCCAGCAGCCACCAGGGGTTTACCTACGAGCAGTACTTC. Translated, it gives CASSHQGFTYEQYF. The variable domain in full, with the rest retrieved from reference TRBV7-9 and TRBJ2-7, is DTGVSQNPRHKITKRGQNVTFRCDPISEHNRLYWYRQTLGQGPEFLTYFQNEAQLEKSRLLSDRFSAERPKGSFSTLEIQRTEQGDSAMYLCASSHQGFTYEQYFGPGTRLTVT.

The chain joins TRBV28 to TRBJ1-3; 7 bases agree with TRBD1. The CDR3 has 16 amino acids. Germline V gives CDR1 MDHEN, CDR2 SYDVKM. J gave up 2 bases and V 6 bases, and 10 bases lay outside the gene matches. The CDR3 DNA reads as TGTGCCAGCAGCTTGACAGGGCCCGATGCTGGAAACACCATATATTTT. Its translation: CASSLTGPDAGNTIYF. Full variable domain (rest looked up from reference TRBV28 and TRBJ1-3): DVKVTQSSRYLVKRTGEKVFLECVQDMDHENMFWYRQDPGLGLRLIYFSYDVKMKEKGDIPEGYSVSREKKERFSLILESASTNQTSMYLCASSLTGPDAGNTIYFGEGSWLTVV.

The chain combines TRBV7-9 with TRBJ1-2, with D uncertain. The V and J ends lost 1 base and 10 bases respectively, with 16 bases between them. This CDR3 spans 14 amino acids. Germline-derived CDR1 and CDR2 are SEHNR and FQNEAQ (reference sequence). The DNA for the CDR3 is TGTGCCAGCAGCTTAGTGTTAGGGCTCCCAACCTACACCTTC. Translated, it gives CASSLVLGLPTYTF.

J is TRBJ2-1 and V is TRBV29-1; unclear D gene. Trimming removed 0 bases from V and 5 bases from J, with 8 bases in between. The germline V gene encodes CDR1 SQVTM and CDR2 ANQGSEA. The CDR3 sequence is 13 residues long. The CDR3 loop reads CSVEESWNNEQFF. CDR3 bases: TGCAGCGTTGAAGAATCCTGGAACAATGAGCAGTTCTTC.

The chain carries TRBV7-9 and TRBJ2-1; D unresolved. Between the trimmed V and J ends, which lost 4 bases and 1 base, there was a span of 14 bases. The CDR3 runs to 16 residues. CDR1 and CDR2 (germline): SEHNR, FQNEAQ (reference sequence). CDR3 region: CASSSPSGFSYNEQFF. The CDR3 region has the DNA TGTGCCAGCAGCTCCCCCTCGGGCTTTTCCTACAATGAGCAGTTCTTC.

In DNA, the CDR3 is TGTGCCAGCAGTCTATGGGGGGATACGCAGTATTTT. Amino acid sequence: CASSLWGDTQYF. The chain employs TRBV27 and TRBJ2-3; D may correspond to TRBD1 or TRBD2 (5 bases each). The CDR3 spans 12 residues. V lost 5 bases and J lost 6, with 9 bases in between. The germline V gene has CDR1 MNHEY and CDR2 SMNVEV (reference sequence).

This chain joins TRBV5-6 and TRBJ2-7; possible D gene TRBD2, 5 bases. Trimming removed 5 bases at V and 4 bases at J, with 19 bases between. Looked up from germline, CDR1 is SGHDT and CDR2 is YYEEEE. The CDR3 covers 15 residues. The CDR3 DNA is TGTGCCAGCAGGATTCGGGAAGGGAACCCGTACGAGCAGTACTTC. Amino acids: CASRIREGNPYEQYF.

The chain uses TRBV6-5 and TRBJ1-5; D not resolved. This CDR3 has 13 residues. CDR1 and CDR2 (germline): MNHEY, SVGAGI. The V end was cut by 5 bases, the J end by 6 bases, with 11 bases between. This CDR3 is CASSTNLVQPQHF. CDR3 sequence (DNA): TGTGCCAGCAGTACGAACCTAGTTCAGCCCCAGCATTTT.

About this clone itself: This sample includes further DNA sequences coding for the same CDR3. The chain is built from TRBV6-5 and TRBJ2-7, with D possibly matching TRBD1 (6 bases). CDR1 and CDR2 from the germline V gene are MNHEY and SVGAGI. Trimming removed 2 bases from V and 4 bases from J, with 12 bases in between. The length of the CDR3 is 14 residues. Here the CDR3 DNA reads TGTGCCAGCAGTTACACTCAGGGGCGGTACGAGCAGTACTTC. This encodes CASSYTQGRYEQYF.

The gene calls are TRBV7-2 and TRBJ2-7; the match to TRBD2 covers 7 bases. Germline assignment: CDR1 SGHTA and CDR2 FQGNSA. Trimming removed 0 bases from V and 2 bases from J; junction bases left unmatched: 7. The CDR3 consists of 16 residues. CDR3 bases: TGTGCCAGCAGCTTAGCGCAAGCGGGGTTTCCCTACGAGCAGTACTTC. This sequence encodes CASSLAQAGFPYEQYF. Variable domain in full (rest from reference TRBV7-2 and TRBJ2-7): GAGVSQSPSNKVTEKGKDVELRCDPISGHTALYWYRQSLGQGLEFLIYFQGNSAPDKSGLPSDRFSAERTGGSVSTLTIQRTQQEDSAVYLCASSLAQAGFPYEQYFGPGTRLTVT.

V and J are TRBV9 and TRBJ2-7; possible D gene TRBD2, 7 bases. Germline CDR1 and CDR2: SGDLS and YYNGEE. The V gene lost 3 bases and the J gene lost 1 base, with 8 bases spanning the gap. The CDR3 is 13 amino acids. In DNA form, the CDR3 reads TGTGCCAGCAGCGAGGGGGGGTCCTACGAGCAGTACTTC. Translated: CASSEGGSYEQYF.

The chain recombines TRBV6-6 with TRBJ2-5; 9 bases fit TRBD2. Germline values: CDR1 MNHNY, CDR2 SVGAGI (reference sequence). J was trimmed by 1 base and V by 5 bases; bases with no gene match: 5. The CDR3 is 15 amino acids. This chain's CDR3 is CASSDIAGAQETQYF. DNA for the CDR3: TGTGCCAGCAGTGATATAGCGGGGGCCCAAGAGACCCAGTACTTC.